The clone carrying this TCR beta chain was observed a few times. Its specificity is unknown. With V trimmed by 4 bases and J by 3 bases, 5 bases remained unmatched. CDR3 size: 15 residues. Germline-derived CDR1 and CDR2 are MNHNS and SASEGT. RNA was extracted with the RNeasy kit, and a quantity of about 0.5 to 1 ug was reverse transcribed using random hexamers. TCRdb re-called the immunoSEQ multiplex PCR reads through MiXCR, storing one row per CDR3 protein. The profile covers approximately 150,000 distinct CDR3 sequences, with over 80% appearing a single time and roughly 0.53% taken by the ten largest. The source of the sample is a study of CD8 T cells in Susac syndrome. Study outcomes and limitations: The study acknowledged a relatively small number of individuals in its TCR sequencing and HLA analysis.

The TCR was taken from a human donor with multiple sclerosis. Material: CD8+ T cells from PBMCs. This chain joins TRBV6-1 and TRBJ2-7; 11 nucleotides match TRBD1. The CDR3 DNA reads TGTGCCAGCAGTGTATCGGGACAGGGGGTCTACGAGCAGTACTTC. Translation gives CASSVSGQGVYEQYF.